Below, one T cell receptor beta chain is given with its context. This sample stems from a study of a mutant IDH1 vaccine in newly diagnosed glioma. Overall study context: Of the patients given treatment, roughly 62% were male and about 40% were female, and a mean age of approximately 37 years was recorded.

V shed 0 bases, J shed 4 bases, and the junction held 4 bases outside the gene matches. The CDR3 loop spans 15 amino acids. The germline V gene has CDR1 SGHRS and CDR2 YFSETQ. The assay was immunoSEQ multiplex PCR, and TCRdb's table has in-frame clones only and misses some. The sample includes about 67,000 clones, around 82% of them seen just once. Sample time point: baseline, week 1 (first vaccination visit). Documented treatment: pre-vaccination baseline after standard-of-care therapy. The specimen was peripheral blood mononuclear cells (PBMCs), collected from a glioma patient treated with radiotherapy, temozolomide or both. The chain joins TRBV5-1 to TRBJ2-7; 10 bases align to TRBD2. The TCR sequence derives from a young woman with glioma. Some clones in this sample may be carry-over from other donors' samples. The CDR3 DNA reads as TGCGCCAGCAGCTTGGAGGCTAGCGGGAGTTACGAGCAGTACTTC. Translated, it gives CASSLEASGSYEQYF.